Below are 4 T cell receptor beta chains sequenced from a single sample in a study of T-cell memory formation after mild COVID-19. TCRdb redid the calling of the 5' RACE reads with MiXCR, one entry per CDR3 protein. The sample lists 250,000 to 300,000 distinct CDR3 sequences; 15% to 20% were seen once. Sequencing input: PBMCs or a T cell subset sorted from them (not recorded which). Source of these receptors: a young man who had mild COVID-19 (a few samples of this study predate the infection). Cell type and time point are not known.

This sequence joins TRBV14 and TRBJ1-4; TRBD1 matches 7 bases. V shed 0 bases and J 6 bases; nucleotides not matched to a gene: 7. Germline V CDR1 and CDR2: SGHDN, FVKESK. The CDR3 is made up of 16 amino acids. The CDR3 loop reads CASSQDRGQTYEKLFF. The CDR3 region has the DNA TGTGCCAGCAGCCAAGATCGGGGACAGACTTATGAAAAACTGTTTTTT.

This chain joins TRBV27 and TRBJ2-7, with 7 bases identical to TRBD2. V shed 5 bases, J shed 5 bases, and the junction held 12 bases outside the gene matches. This CDR3 spans 15 amino acids. Germline loops: CDR1 MNHEY, CDR2 SMNVEV (reference sequence). The CDR3, as DNA: TGTGCCAGCAGTCCCCTTACCGGGGGGTCGGACGAGCAGTACGTC. Translation gives CASSPLTGGSDEQYV.

This rearrangement joins TRBV20-1 to TRBJ2-1, with a weak D call TRBD2 (5 bases). Germline V gives CDR1 DFQATT, CDR2 SNEGSKA (reference sequence). Trimming left V 7 bases short and J 5 bases short, with 15 bases between. The CDR3 runs to 13 residues. The CDR3 is CSGLGLFHNEQFF. The CDR3 DNA reads as TGCAGTGGACTTGGACTTTTCCACAATGAGCAGTTCTTC.

This clonotype has only a few counts. Written as DNA, the CDR3 is TGTGCCAGCAGCTACCCGGGACAGGGGGCACCCTATGGCTACACCTTC. Its translation: CASSYPGQGAPYGYTF. J is TRBJ1-2 and V is TRBV7-9, with TRBD1 matching 12 bases. J was trimmed by 4 bases and V by 4 bases; bases with no gene match: 7. Germline V gene data show CDR1 as SEHNR and CDR2 as FQNEAQ (reference sequence). The CDR3 runs to 16 residues.